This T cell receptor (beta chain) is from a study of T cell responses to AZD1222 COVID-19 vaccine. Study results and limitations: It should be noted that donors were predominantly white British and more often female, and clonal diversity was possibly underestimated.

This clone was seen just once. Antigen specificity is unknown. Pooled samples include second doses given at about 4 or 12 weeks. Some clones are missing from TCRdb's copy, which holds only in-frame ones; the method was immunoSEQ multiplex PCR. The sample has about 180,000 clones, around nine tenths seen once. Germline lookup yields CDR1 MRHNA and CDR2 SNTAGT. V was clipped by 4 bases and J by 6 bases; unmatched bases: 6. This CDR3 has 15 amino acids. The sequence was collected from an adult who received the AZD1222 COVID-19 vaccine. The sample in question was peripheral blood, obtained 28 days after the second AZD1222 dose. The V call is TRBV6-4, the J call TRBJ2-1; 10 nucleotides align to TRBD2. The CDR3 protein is CASSARASGGNEQFF. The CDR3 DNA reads TGTGCCAGCAGTGCTAGGGCTAGCGGGGGCAATGAGCAGTTCTTC.